A single T cell receptor beta chain is shown here with its context. Sequencing used immunoSEQ multiplex PCR; TCRdb keeps in-frame clones, though not all of them. The data hold roughly 150,000 clones, with about four fifths observed a single time. This specimen belongs to a study of blood T cell repertoires in COVID-19. The J segment lost 0 bases and the V segment lost 4 bases, leaving 27 bases of the junction unmatched. Germline V gene sequence: CDR1 SGDLS, CDR2 YYNGEE. The CDR3 extends over 23 amino acids. The sequenced material came from peripheral blood. The chain has TRBV9 and TRBJ2-2; TRBD1 matches at 7 bases. This sequence was found in a man between 65 and 80 years old who had recovered from COVID-19. The CDR3 DNA sequence: TGTGCCAGCAGCTCGTCCCGGGACAGATTTGTCACCCGCAAAGAGCCGAACACCGGGGAGCTGTTTTTT. Protein sequence: CASSSSRDRFVTRKEPNTGELFF.